These T cell receptor beta chains were read from a single sample in a study of blood T cell repertoires in COVID-19. The method was immunoSEQ multiplex PCR; TCRdb's version includes in-frame clones alone and lacks a portion of them. The table lists 150,000 to 200,000 clones, less than 90% of them singletons, with about 8.3% in the top ten. Material: peripheral blood. The receptors were gathered from an older woman with COVID-19, enrolled during active disease. Both conserved end residues are part of each CDR3. A D gene is named only where the DNA matches it firmly. For some rows the clone size is stated as once, few or many, or as a class when expanded; others skip it.

v_gene: TRBV5-1
abundance: NA
d_gene: NA
j_gene: TRBJ2-6
CDR3aa: CASSVTENSGANVLTF
CDR3nt: TGCGCCAGCTCCGTGACAGAAAACTCTGGGGCCAACGTCCTGACTTTC

v_gene: TRBV4-1
abundance: NA
d_gene: TRBD2
j_gene: TRBJ2-2
CDR3aa: CASSHTSARSAGELFF
CDR3nt: TGCGCCAGCAGCCATACTAGCGCTCGGTCAGCCGGGGAGCTGTTTTTT

v_gene: TRBV5-5
abundance: NA
d_gene: NA
j_gene: TRBJ1-2
CDR3aa: CASSFLGAGSNYGYTF
CDR3nt: TGTGCCAGCAGCTTCCTGGGGGCAGGATCTAACTATGGCTACACCTTC

v_gene: TRBV29-1
abundance: NA
d_gene: TRBD1
j_gene: TRBJ2-2
CDR3aa: CSVPPGQGANTNTGELFF
CDR3nt: TGCAGCGTTCCCCCTGGGCAGGGGGCCAACACGAACACCGGGGAGCTGTTTTTT

v_gene: TRBV5-6
abundance: NA
d_gene: TRBD2
j_gene: TRBJ2-5
CDR3aa: CASILSGSVETQYF
CDR3nt: TGTGCCAGCATCCTTAGCGGGAGTGTGGAGACCCAGTACTTC

v_gene: TRBV7-2
abundance: NA
d_gene: NA
j_gene: TRBJ2-2
CDR3aa: CASSFSGTSTGELFF
CDR3nt: TGTGCCAGCAGCTTTTCGGGGACTTCCACCGGGGAGCTGTTTTTT

v_gene: TRBV2
abundance: NA
d_gene: TRBD1
j_gene: TRBJ1-2
CDR3aa: CASSPGTGVRYTF
CDR3nt: TGTGCCAGCAGCCCCGGGACAGGGGTCCGCTACACCTTC

v_gene: TRBV6-2/TRBV6-3
abundance: NA
d_gene: TRBD1
j_gene: TRBJ2-1
CDR3aa: CASSYSGRGTGDNEQFF
CDR3nt: TGTGCCAGCAGTTACTCGGGTCGAGGGACAGGAGACAATGAGCAGTTCTTC

v_gene: TRBV7-9
abundance: NA
d_gene: NA
j_gene: TRBJ2-5
CDR3aa: CASSLRQGLQETQYF
CDR3nt: TGTGCCAGCAGCCTCAGACAGGGACTCCAAGAGACCCAGTACTTC

v_gene: TRBV5-6
abundance: NA
d_gene: NA
j_gene: TRBJ1-5
CDR3aa: CASSFSTGRQPQHF
CDR3nt: TGTGCCAGCAGCTTTTCGACAGGCAGACAGCCCCAGCATTTT

v_gene: TRBV5-1
abundance: few
d_gene: NA
j_gene: TRBJ2-3
CDR3aa: CASSFTTSTDTQYF
CDR3nt: TGCGCCAGCAGCTTTACTACTAGCACAGATACGCAGTATTTT

v_gene: TRBV6-5
abundance: few
d_gene: NA
j_gene: TRBJ1-1
CDR3aa: CASSYSFNTEAFF
CDR3nt: TGTGCCAGCAGTTATTCCTTTAACACTGAAGCTTTCTTT

v_gene: TRBV6-5
abundance: NA
d_gene: NA
j_gene: TRBJ1-1
CDR3aa: CASSLHRTEAFF
CDR3nt: TGTGCCAGCAGTTTGCACAGGACTGAAGCTTTCTTT

v_gene: TRBV24-1
abundance: NA
d_gene: NA
j_gene: TRBJ2-2
CDR3aa: CATGAGNTGELFF
CDR3nt: TGTGCCACCGGGGCAGGGAACACCGGGGAGCTGTTTTTT

v_gene: TRBV7-8
abundance: NA
d_gene: TRBD1
j_gene: TRBJ1-3
CDR3aa: CASSYFRDRGPNTIYF
CDR3nt: TGTGCCAGCAGCTATTTCCGGGACAGGGGGCCTAACACCATATATTTT

v_gene: TRBV9
abundance: NA
d_gene: NA
j_gene: TRBJ1-4
CDR3aa: CASSGGRAGLQNEKLFF
CDR3nt: TGTGCCAGCAGCGGGGGCCGGGCAGGCCTCCAAAATGAAAAACTGTTTTTT

v_gene: TRBV5-1
abundance: NA
d_gene: TRBD2
j_gene: TRBJ2-7
CDR3aa: CASSPTSGSFHEQYF
CDR3nt: TGCGCCAGCAGCCCGACTAGCGGGAGTTTCCACGAGCAGTACTTC

v_gene: TRBV10-2
abundance: NA
d_gene: TRBD2
j_gene: TRBJ2-1
CDR3aa: CASIPQLGLARNNEQFF
CDR3nt: TGCGCCAGCATTCCCCAATTGGGACTAGCGCGTAACAATGAGCAGTTCTTC

v_gene: TRBV7-3
abundance: NA
d_gene: NA
j_gene: TRBJ2-3
CDR3aa: CASSLNGLATDTQYF
CDR3nt: TGTGCCAGCAGCTTAAATGGTCTAGCTACAGATACGCAGTATTTT

v_gene: TRBV5-1
abundance: NA
d_gene: TRBD1
j_gene: TRBJ2-3
CDR3aa: CASSRFGQGPTDTQYF
CDR3nt: TGCGCCAGCAGCCGATTCGGACAGGGCCCCACAGATACGCAGTATTTT

v_gene: TRBV24-1
abundance: NA
d_gene: TRBD1
j_gene: TRBJ1-1
CDR3aa: CATSDLDPGDREAFF
CDR3nt: TGTGCCACCAGTGACCTAGACCCCGGGGACAGAGAAGCTTTCTTT

v_gene: TRBV27
abundance: NA
d_gene: NA
j_gene: TRBJ1-2
CDR3aa: CASSLQGSVYGYTF
CDR3nt: TGTGCCAGCAGTTTACAGGGTTCTGTATATGGCTACACCTTC

v_gene: TRBV24-1
abundance: once
d_gene: NA
j_gene: TRBJ2-2
CDR3aa: CATSPFVHTGELFF
CDR3nt: TGTGCCACCAGTCCCTTCGTCCACACCGGGGAGCTGTTTTTT

v_gene: TRBV6-5
abundance: NA
d_gene: TRBD1
j_gene: TRBJ2-7
CDR3aa: CASSYLGTGNHEQYF
CDR3nt: TGTGCCAGCAGTTACTTGGGGACAGGGAACCACGAGCAGTACTTC

v_gene: TRBV10-3
abundance: NA
d_gene: TRBD1
j_gene: TRBJ2-7
CDR3aa: CAISELMGQGANWF
CDR3nt: TGTGCCATCAGTGAGTTAATGGGACAGGGGGCAAATTGGTTC

v_gene: TRBV14
abundance: NA
d_gene: NA
j_gene: TRBJ1-5
CDR3aa: CASSQAGANQPQHF
CDR3nt: TGTGCCAGCAGCCAAGCAGGGGCCAATCAGCCCCAGCATTTT

v_gene: TRBV7-2
abundance: NA
d_gene: NA
j_gene: TRBJ1-5
CDR3aa: CASSLDRFQPQHF
CDR3nt: TGTGCCAGCAGCTTAGATCGGTTTCAGCCCCAGCATTTT

v_gene: TRBV30
abundance: NA
d_gene: NA
j_gene: TRBJ1-3
CDR3aa: CAWSVRSRNTIYF
CDR3nt: TGTGCCTGGAGTGTACGGTCGCGCAACACCATATATTTT

v_gene: TRBV5-1
abundance: NA
d_gene: NA
j_gene: TRBJ1-2
CDR3aa: CASSLMTAYGYTF
CDR3nt: TGCGCCAGCAGCTTGATGACAGCCTATGGCTACACCTTC